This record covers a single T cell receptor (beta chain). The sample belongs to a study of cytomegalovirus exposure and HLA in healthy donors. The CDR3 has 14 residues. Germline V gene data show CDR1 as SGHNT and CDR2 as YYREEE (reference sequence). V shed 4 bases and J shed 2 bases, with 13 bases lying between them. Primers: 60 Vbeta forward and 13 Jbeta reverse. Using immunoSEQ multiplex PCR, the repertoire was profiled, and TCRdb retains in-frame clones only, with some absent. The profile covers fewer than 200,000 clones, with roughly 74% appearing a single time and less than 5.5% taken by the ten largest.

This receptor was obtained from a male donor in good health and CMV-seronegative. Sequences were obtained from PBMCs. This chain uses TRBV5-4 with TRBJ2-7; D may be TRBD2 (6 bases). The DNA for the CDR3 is TGTGCCAGCAGCCTGAGCGGGTTCACCTACGAGCAGTACTTC. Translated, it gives CASSLSGFTYEQYF.